This T cell receptor (beta chain) was captured in a study of shared clonotypes between healthy human individuals. Study-wide results and caveats: Shared clonotypes across all four donors exceeded non-shared ones in generation probability.

Terminally differentiated effector memory CD45RA+ cells were left out of the naive CD8 fraction, which was CD45RO-negative and positively selected for CCR7. Sorted subsets were amplified in replicate PCRs using 200 ng DNA, roughly 30,000 T cell genomes. Sequencing used immunoSEQ multiplex PCR; TCRdb keeps in-frame clones, though not all of them. The sample lists roughly 1,800,000 clones, about 95% occurring once. A single count supports this clone. Antigen: not known. The origin of this receptor is a man in his late teens or twenties in good health. The sample taken for sequencing was naive CD8+ T cells sorted from blood.

CDR3 sequence reads: CASSLPTVYEQYF. The CDR3 DNA reads TGTGCCAGCAGCCTCCCGACAGTATACGAGCAGTACTTC. The chain is built from TRBV7-9 and TRBJ2-7; TRBD1 is a possible D gene (5 bases). The germline V gene encodes CDR1 SEHNR and CDR2 FQNEAQ (reference sequence). The CDR3 consists of 13 residues. Between the trimmed V and J ends, which lost 5 bases and 4 bases, there was a span of 12 bases.